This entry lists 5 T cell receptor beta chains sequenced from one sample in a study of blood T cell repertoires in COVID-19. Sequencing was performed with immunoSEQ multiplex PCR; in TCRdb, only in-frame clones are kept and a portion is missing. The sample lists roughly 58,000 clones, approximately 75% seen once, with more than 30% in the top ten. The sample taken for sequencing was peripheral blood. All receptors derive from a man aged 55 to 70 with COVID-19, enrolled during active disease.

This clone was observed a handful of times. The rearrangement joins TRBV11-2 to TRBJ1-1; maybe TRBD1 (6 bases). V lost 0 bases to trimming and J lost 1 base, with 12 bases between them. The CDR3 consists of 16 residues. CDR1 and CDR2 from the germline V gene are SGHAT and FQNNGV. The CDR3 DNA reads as TGTGCCAGCAGCTTAGATCATCAGGGGAGGAACACTGAAGCTTTCTTT. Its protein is CASSLDHQGRNTEAFF.

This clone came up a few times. The CDR3 DNA reads TGTGCCAGCAGCTTAGCCGAGGATACGCAGTATTTT. This sequence encodes CASSLAEDTQYF. This chain joins TRBV11-2 and TRBJ2-3; no firm D call. The ends were cut back, 1 base at V and 6 bases at J, with 5 bases in the middle. There are 12 residues in the CDR3. From germline, CDR1 is SGHAT and CDR2 FQNNGV.

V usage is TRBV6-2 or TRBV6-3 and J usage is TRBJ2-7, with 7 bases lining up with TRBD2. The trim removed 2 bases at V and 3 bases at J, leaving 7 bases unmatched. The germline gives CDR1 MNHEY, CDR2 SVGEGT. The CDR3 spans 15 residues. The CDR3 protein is CASSYGGGSYYEQYF. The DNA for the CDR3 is TGTGCCAGCAGTTACGGGGGGGGGTCTTACTACGAGCAGTACTTC.

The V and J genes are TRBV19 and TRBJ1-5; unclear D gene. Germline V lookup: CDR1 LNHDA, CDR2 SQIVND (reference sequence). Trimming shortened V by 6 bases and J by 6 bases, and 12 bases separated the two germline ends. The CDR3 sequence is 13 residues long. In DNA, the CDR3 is TGTGCCAGTAGCACACAGAGCGGTCAGCCCCAGCATTTT. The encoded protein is CASSTQSGQPQHF.

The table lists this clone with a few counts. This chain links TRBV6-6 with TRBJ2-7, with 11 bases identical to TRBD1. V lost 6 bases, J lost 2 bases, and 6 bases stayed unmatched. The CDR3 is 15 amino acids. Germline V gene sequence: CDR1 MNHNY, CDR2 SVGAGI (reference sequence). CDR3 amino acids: CASSRSGQGAYEQYF. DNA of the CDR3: TGTGCCAGCAGCCGTTCGGGACAGGGGGCCTACGAGCAGTACTTC.